This T cell receptor beta chain came from a study of high-grade serous ovarian cancer treatment subgroups. The method was immunoSEQ multiplex PCR; TCRdb's version includes in-frame clones alone and lacks a portion of them. The data hold approximately 6,200 clones, with 75% to 85% observed a single time. Tumor samples were obtained before definitive surgery or chemotherapy. The V end was cut by 5 bases, the J end by 0 bases, with 17 bases between. This CDR3 has 18 amino acids. Germline CDR1 reads SGHTA; CDR2 reads FQGNSA. Sample: tumor tissue. The TCR originated in a human donor with high-grade serous ovarian cancer. This rearrangement joins TRBV7-2 to TRBJ2-6; D might be TRBD1 (6 bases). The DNA of the CDR3 is TGTGCCAGCAGCCAACGGGACAAGGCCCGCTCTGGGGCCAACGTCCTGACTTTC. It translates to CASSQRDKARSGANVLTF.